This passage covers 11 T cell receptor beta chains from one sample sequenced in a study of beta chain features in type 1 diabetes. Study-wide findings and caveats: Patients with Type 1 diabetes showed moderately but significantly shorter TCRB CDR3s in all four CD4+ subsets.

cDNA synthesis used the whole RNA isolate, giving expressed TCRB sequences. The table came from immunoSEQ multiplex PCR; TCRdb's copy has only in-frame clones and leaves some out. The sample records roughly 330,000 clones, roughly 13% being singletons. These receptors have no known antigen. The source material was naive CD4+ T cells from blood. The receptors here all came from a young woman with type 1 diabetes.

The chain carries TRBV5-1 and TRBJ2-2, with 8 bases lining up with TRBD1. V was clipped by 5 bases and J by 3 bases; unmatched bases: 6. The CDR3 extends over 15 amino acids. Germline V gene lookup returns CDR1 SGHRS and CDR2 YFSETQ. The CDR3 reads CASRRTGSHTGELFF. The DNA for the CDR3 is TGCGCCAGCAGGAGGACAGGGAGCCACACCGGGGAGCTGTTTTTT.

This clone has just a few counts. This sequence joins TRBV5-4 and TRBJ2-5, with TRBD2 matching 11 bases. Germline V gene lookup returns CDR1 SGHNT and CDR2 YYREEE (reference sequence). The CDR3 contains 18 residues. The J segment lost 1 base and the V segment lost 4 bases, leaving 12 bases of the junction unmatched. The CDR3 nucleotides are TGTGCCAGCAGCCGCGGGGTAGCGGGAGGGCCGGGCCAAGAGACCCAGTACTTC. Amino acids: CASSRGVAGGPGQETQYF.

This chain joins TRBV6-6 and TRBJ2-7; TRBD2 might be the D (7 bases). Trimming took off 7 bases at V and 2 bases at J, with 15 bases between the two ends. The CDR3 is made up of 14 amino acids. Germline CDR1 MNHNY, CDR2 SVGAGI (reference sequence). Written as DNA, the CDR3 is TGTGCCAGCACCCGCGGGGGCGCAGCCTACGAGCAGTACTTC. Protein sequence: CASTRGGAAYEQYF.

This clone has just a few counts. The chain uses TRBV28 and TRBJ2-5; possible D gene TRBD1, 6 bases. V lost 4 bases and J 2 bases, leaving 11 bases between the germline ends. Per the germline V gene, CDR1 is MDHEN and CDR2 is SYDVKM. CDR3 length equals 14 residues. CDR3 DNA: TGTGCCAGCAGTTCAGTAGGGGGTCAAGAGACCCAGTACTTC. Its protein product is CASSSVGGQETQYF. The full variable domain, rest sourced from reference TRBV28 and TRBJ2-5, is DVKVTQSSRYLVKRTGEKVFLECVQDMDHENMFWYRQDPGLGLRLIYFSYDVKMKEKGDIPEGYSVSREKKERFSLILESASTNQTSMYLCASSSVGGQETQYFGPGTRLLVL.

J is TRBJ1-1 and V is TRBV19, with D possibly TRBD1 on 5 matching bases. Per the germline V gene, CDR1 is LNHDA and CDR2 is SQIVND (reference sequence). V lost 7 bases and J 0 bases, leaving 18 bases between the germline ends. This CDR3 has 16 residues. The CDR3 here is CASNGRTPALNTEAFF. CDR3 bases: TGTGCCAGTAATGGGCGGACACCTGCCCTGAACACTGAAGCTTTCTTT.

The rearrangement uses TRBV4-1 and TRBJ2-1; D unresolved. V lost 1 base to trimming and J lost 10 bases, with 17 bases between them. Germline assignment: CDR1 MGHRA and CDR2 YSYEKL. The CDR3 length is 15 residues. CDR3 loop: CASSQVSSVGREQFF. The DNA of the CDR3 is TGCGCCAGCAGCCAAGTAAGCAGCGTGGGTAGGGAGCAGTTCTTC.

The rearrangement uses TRBV5-4 and TRBJ2-7; 10 bases match TRBD1. Germline CDR1 is SGHNT and CDR2 is YYREEE (reference sequence). The CDR3 extends over 16 amino acids. Unmatched junction bases numbered 8, after V lost 4 bases and J lost 1 base. Here the CDR3 reads CASSPGGDRGSYEQYV. CDR3 nucleotide sequence: TGTGCCAGCAGCCCTGGGGGGGACAGGGGTTCCTACGAGCAGTACGTC.

J is TRBJ2-7 and V is TRBV28, with 7 bases matching TRBD2. Per the germline V gene, CDR1 is MDHEN and CDR2 is SYDVKM. This CDR3 is built from 13 residues. Trimming took 6 bases from V and 3 from J; bases not matched to a gene: 5. CDR3 sequence: CASSSGTNYEQYF. In DNA, the CDR3 is TGTGCCAGCAGCTCCGGGACTAACTACGAGCAGTACTTC.

The chain carries TRBV30 and TRBJ2-7; TRBD2 aligns across 9 bases. J lost 0 bases, V lost 4 bases, and 16 bases had no gene match. CDR1 and CDR2 from the germline V gene are GTSNPN and SVGIG (reference sequence). CDR3 length: 18 amino acids. The CDR3 reads CAWTGGTRLADLSYEQYV. In nucleotides, the CDR3 is TGTGCCTGGACTGGTGGGACAAGACTAGCGGACCTCTCCTACGAGCAGTACGTC.

V and J are TRBV7-9 and TRBJ2-2, with TRBD2 identical over 8 bases. This CDR3 has 14 amino acids. Germline trimming cut 5 bases from V and 9 bases from J; bases unmatched to any gene: 8. Germline CDR1 and CDR2: SEHNR and FQNEAQ (reference sequence). The CDR3 region is CASSPIAGSWELFF. The CDR3 nucleotides read TGTGCCAGCAGCCCCATAGCGGGAAGCTGGGAGCTGTTTTTT.

This clone turned up a few times. This chain uses TRBV7-9 with TRBJ2-7; TRBD1 aligns across 9 bases. Germline V gives CDR1 SEHNR, CDR2 FQNEAQ (reference sequence). The junction had 12 bases not matched to a gene; V was cut back by 4 bases and J by 5 bases. CDR3 length equals 16 residues. Written as DNA, the CDR3 is TGTGCCAGCAGCTCGCGTCGGACAGGGGTCCGAGACGAGCAGTACTTC. Amino acids: CASSSRRTGVRDEQYF.